A single T cell receptor (beta chain) is shown here with its context. Authors' analysis steps: Estimation of nucleated cell counts relied on the amplification of reference gene primers. Assay used: immunoSEQ multiplex PCR; TCRdb lists only in-frame clones, some missing. D and trimming come from the DNA, and the V and J calls and clone size come from that table. The table shows roughly 150,000 clones, with roughly 82% occurring only once. The V gene's germline CDR1 is MNHEY and CDR2 SVGAGI. The CDR3 consists of 14 residues. The V end lost 10 bases, the J end lost 2 bases, and 17 bases lay between the germline ends. The data belong to a study of blood T cell repertoires in COVID-19. Looking at the study overall: Samples of COVID-19 (acute and convalescent) were obtained from the United States, Italy and Spain. The analysed material was cDNA or gDNA that came from T cells, B-cell-depleted T cells, or PBMCs.

The chain links TRBV6-5 to TRBJ2-5; a possible D gene is TRBD1 (5 bases). The TCR originated in a woman between 45 and 60 years old with acute or convalescent COVID-19. Sequencing was done on a sample of peripheral blood. The CDR3 here is CATKGRRGQETQYF. CDR3 DNA sequence: TGTGCCACCAAGGGTCGAAGGGGACAAGAGACCCAGTACTTC.